Presented here are 9 T cell receptor beta chains from one specimen sequenced in a study of radiotherapy plus CTLA-4 blockade in lung cancer. Sequencing was performed with immunoSEQ multiplex PCR; in TCRdb, only in-frame clones are kept and a portion is missing. Among approximately 80,000 clones, around 76% were seen once, and the ten largest hold roughly 20%. The sample was peripheral blood, taken from a patient treated with radiotherapy plus ipilimumab. The receptors derive from a human donor with non-small cell lung cancer whose response to radiotherapy plus ipilimumab could not be evaluated. Some clones in this sample may be carry-over from other donors' samples.

V and J are TRBV2 and TRBJ1-1; no clear D. Trimming shortened V by 2 bases and J by 2 bases, and 6 bases separated the two germline ends. Germline V CDR1 and CDR2: SNHLY, FYNNEI. CDR3 length: 13 amino acids. The CDR3 reads CASSESHNTEAFF. The CDR3 bases are TGTGCCAGCAGTGAATCACACAACACTGAAGCTTTCTTT.

The V call is TRBV9, the J call TRBJ1-4; 7 bases map to TRBD1. V shed 3 bases and J 2 bases; nucleotides not matched to a gene: 4. The CDR3 totals 15 residues. From germline, CDR1 is SGDLS and CDR2 YYNGEE. The CDR3 nucleotides read TGTGCCAGCAGCGAGCGACAGGGCACTAATGAAAAACTGTTTTTT. Encoded protein: CASSERQGTNEKLFF.

On this clone: Other DNA sequences of this sample code for an identical CDR3. The V call is TRBV4-1, the J call TRBJ2-5, with a possible D match to TRBD2 (6 bases). V lost 1 base and J 3 bases, leaving 9 bases between the germline ends. The germline CDR1 and CDR2 sequences are MGHRA and YSYEKL. This CDR3 region has 14 residues. The DNA of the CDR3 is TGCGCCAGCAGCCAAGGTGGCGGGGAAGAGACCCAGTACTTC. This translates into CASSQGGGEETQYF.

The V and J genes are TRBV27 and TRBJ2-5, with 10 bases identical to TRBD1. The CDR3 extends over 16 amino acids. Trimming removed 6 bases from V and 1 base from J; junction bases left unmatched: 8. The germline gives CDR1 MNHEY, CDR2 SMNVEV (reference sequence). This CDR3 is CASRDSGTGAQETQYF. The CDR3, as DNA: TGTGCCAGCAGGGACTCCGGGACAGGGGCCCAAGAGACCCAGTACTTC.

The chain combines TRBV19 with TRBJ2-3, with a possible D match to TRBD1 (6 bases). Germline V gene data show CDR1 as LNHDA and CDR2 as SQIVND (reference sequence). Trimming removed 5 bases at V and 0 bases at J, with 15 bases between. CDR3 length: 16 residues. Here the CDR3 reads CASSAPGQASTDTQYF. The CDR3 DNA reads TGTGCCAGTAGTGCGCCGGGACAAGCAAGCACAGATACGCAGTATTTT.

V gene TRBV5-4 combines with J gene TRBJ1-1; D unclear. This CDR3 spans 13 amino acids. Germline CDR1 and CDR2: SGHNT and YYREEE (reference sequence). Trimming removed 9 bases at V and 0 bases at J, with 12 bases between. DNA for the CDR3: TGTGCCACCCAGCGTCAAATGAACACTGAAGCTTTCTTT. It encodes CATQRQMNTEAFF.

The J gene is TRBJ1-1, the V gene TRBV6-5; D gene uncertain. V gave up 7 bases and J gave up 0 bases, with 6 bases separating them. The CDR3 length is 12 residues. The germline V gene has CDR1 MNHEY and CDR2 SVGAGI. In DNA form, the CDR3 reads TGTGCCAGCATGCGGGTGAACACTGAAGCTTTCTTT. Translated: CASMRVNTEAFF.

This clone came up a few times. The rearrangement links TRBV6-1 to TRBJ1-5, with D possibly being TRBD1 (6 bases). V was clipped by 8 bases and J by 6 bases, with 17 bases between them. Germline-derived CDR1 and CDR2 are MNHNS and SASEGT. The CDR3 has 14 residues. CDR3 sequence reads: CASPFNRVAQPQHF. In DNA form, the CDR3 reads TGTGCCAGCCCCTTTAACAGGGTTGCTCAGCCCCAGCATTTT.

J is TRBJ2-5 and V is TRBV11-2; D possibly corresponds to TRBD1 (5 bases). There are 13 residues in the CDR3. Germline V gene lookup returns CDR1 SGHAT and CDR2 FQNNGV. Trimming removed 8 bases from V and 1 base from J, with 11 bases in between. CDR3 DNA sequence: TGTGCCAGCGGAAGGGGCCTCCAAGAGACCCAGTACTTC. As protein: CASGRGLQETQYF.